This T cell receptor beta chain was found in a study of early T cells in non-severe SARS-CoV-2 infection. This clonotype was found many times. Each single cDNA molecule received a unique molecular identifier. MiXCR, applied by TCRdb to the 5' RACE reads, yields one record per CDR3 protein. The repertoire has tens of thousands of distinct CDR3 sequences, approximately 5.3% of them found once; the top ten carry approximately 5.2%. The ends were cut back, 6 bases at V and 4 bases at J, with 12 bases in the middle. CDR1 MNHEY and CDR2 SVGEGT come from the germline V gene. The CDR3 is 13 amino acids. V usage is TRBV6-2 or TRBV6-3 and J usage is TRBJ2-5; D is perhaps TRBD1 (6 bases). The clonotype was recovered from an adult who was a healthcare worker with PCR-confirmed SARS-CoV-2 infection or an uninfected control (not recorded which). Sequenced input: whole blood. CDR3 bases: TGTGCCAGCAGCCCGACAGGTCGAGAGACCCAGTACTTC. Its protein product is CASSPTGRETQYF.